This T cell receptor (beta chain) derives from a study of CD8 T cells in Susac syndrome. With random hexamers, reverse transcription was performed on roughly 0.5 to 1 ug of RNA. TCRdb re-called the immunoSEQ multiplex PCR reads through MiXCR, storing one row per CDR3 protein. The sample records about 250,000 distinct CDR3 sequences, roughly 95% being singletons. This clonotype is a singleton in its sample. Germline CDR1 and CDR2: SGHTA and FQGNSA. The V end lost 5 bases, the J end lost 0 bases, and 11 bases lay between the germline ends. The CDR3 sequence is 14 residues long. High-throughput TCR beta sequencing covered peripheral CD8+ and CD4+ T cells. Isolation of CD8+ and CD4+ T cells was performed negatively, whereas enrichment of TEMRA cells was done by FACS.

This TCR derives from a human donor with multiple sclerosis. The specimen was CD4+ T cells from PBMCs. The V and J genes are TRBV7-2 and TRBJ2-7; unclear D gene. DNA of the CDR3: TGTGCCAGCAGCGCGAACAGCGTCTCCTACGAGCAGTACTTC. Protein product: CASSANSVSYEQYF. The variable domain in full, with the rest retrieved from reference TRBV7-2 and TRBJ2-7, is GAGVSQSPSNKVTEKGKDVELRCDPISGHTALYWYRQSLGQGLEFLIYFQGNSAPDKSGLPSDRFSAERTGGSVSTLTIQRTQQEDSAVYLCASSANSVSYEQYFGPGTRLTVT.